The rows below give T cell receptor beta chains drawn from one sample of a study of PD-L1 blockade in urothelial cancer. The method was immunoSEQ multiplex PCR; TCRdb's version includes in-frame clones alone and lacks a portion of them. The sample lists approximately 52,000 clones; around 79% were seen once. Sequencing used PBMCs, obtained around atezolizumab (anti-PD-L1) treatment. These receptors all come from a man in his 70s with urothelial cancer. CDR3s include the opening cysteine and the closing phenylalanine or tryptophan. The D gene is left open where the match is weak. Size values are once, few and many counts, or a class for expanded clones, and some rows have none.

j_call | clone_size | v_call | d_call | cdr3_nt | cdr3_aa
TRBJ1-2 | - | TRBV6-5 | - | TGTGCCAGCAGTCGCCCCGGGGGGGATGGCTACACCTTC | CASSRPGGDGYTF
TRBJ2-2 | - | TRBV19 | TRBD2 | TGTGCCAGTAGTGGGGGACTAGCGGGGGCCACCGGGGAGCTGTTTTTT | CASSGGLAGATGELFF
TRBJ2-7 | - | TRBV4-1 | - | TGCGCCAGCAGCCACTTTCTAAGCTCCTACGAGCAGTACTTC | CASSHFLSSYEQYF
TRBJ2-3 | - | TRBV7-2 | TRBD2 | TGTGCCAGCAGCTTAGGGGTAGCGGGGGACTTAAGAGATACGCAGTATTTT | CASSLGVAGDLRDTQYF
TRBJ2-3 | few | TRBV19 | TRBD2 | TGTGCCACCCGGACTAGCGGGAGCCCAGATACGCAGTATTTT | CATRTSGSPDTQYF
TRBJ2-2 | - | TRBV10-1 | - | TGCGCCAGCAGCGATGACCGGACTCCGTTTCTTCGTTCCGGGGAGCTGTTTTTT | CASSDDRTPFLRSGELFF
TRBJ2-1 | - | TRBV14 | - | TGTGCCAGCAGCCCCTCCCCTTACAATGAGCAGTTCTTC | CASSPSPYNEQFF
TRBJ2-1 | - | TRBV9 | - | TGTGCCAGCAGCGTCGGGTCGGGAACCTACAATGAGCAGTTCTTC | CASSVGSGTYNEQFF
TRBJ1-2 | - | TRBV6-1 | - | TGTGCCAGCAGCGTACAGGGCGCGTCCTCTTATGGCTACACCTTC | CASSVQGASSYGYTF
TRBJ2-5 | few | TRBV18 | - | TGTGCCAGCTCTACAGGGTACAAAGAGACCCAGTACTTC | CASSTGYKETQYF
TRBJ1-2 | once | TRBV6-5 | TRBD1 | TGTGCCAGCAGCCCGGACAGGGGGCGGGGGTATGGCTACACCTTC | CASSPDRGRGYGYTF
TRBJ1-5 | - | TRBV7-2 | TRBD1 | TGTGCCAGCAGCCCAGCACCCACAGGGGGTAGCAATCAGCCCCAGCATTTT | CASSPAPTGGSNQPQHF
TRBJ2-2 | - | TRBV5-1 | - | TGCGCCAGCAGCCTAGAGATGGGGCCCGGGGAGCTGTTTTTT | CASSLEMGPGELFF
TRBJ2-1 | few | TRBV28 | TRBD2 | TGTGCCAGCAGCCGGGGGGGCGGGAGATATGAGCAGTTCTTC | CASSRGGGRYEQFF
TRBJ1-5 | - | TRBV7-2 | - | TGTGCCAGCAGCTTAGCGGGCAGCAATCAGCCCCAGCATTTT | CASSLAGSNQPQHF
TRBJ2-2 | - | TRBV11-2 | TRBD2 | TGTGCCAGCAGCCGGGGGGAGAACACCGGGGAGCTGTTTTTT | CASSRGENTGELFF
TRBJ1-1 | - | TRBV5-1 | TRBD1 | TGCGCCAGCACCCCGCCGCTAGGGGGCGCAGGTGAAGCTTTCTTT | CASTPPLGGAGEAFF
TRBJ2-1 | - | TRBV18 | TRBD1 | TGTGCCAGCTGGGACAGGGTGCCTTATCTGGGATACAATGAGCAGTTCTTC | CASWDRVPYLGYNEQFF
TRBJ2-7 | - | TRBV5-5 | - | TGTGCCAGCAGCCCCGAAGGAGGCACAACTAACTACGAGCAGTACTTC | CASSPEGGTTNYEQYF
TRBJ2-2 | - | TRBV19 | - | TGTGCCAGTAGTCAAAGCGGCGGGGAGCTGTTTTTT | CASSQSGGELFF
TRBJ1-3 | - | TRBV7-2 | - | TGTGCCAGCAGCTTAGCGCCCGGCTCTGGAAACACCATATATTTT | CASSLAPGSGNTIYF
TRBJ2-6 | - | TRBV7-3 | TRBD1 | TGTGCCAGCAGCCGGACAGGGGGCAAGGCGGGGGCCAACGTCCTGACTTTC | CASSRTGGKAGANVLTF
TRBJ1-2 | - | TRBV11-3 | - | TGTGCCAGCAGCTCCGCCTACCCCGGGGGACGGGGTTTGAGAGAACCGGACTTC | CASSSAYPGGRGLREPDF
TRBJ2-7 | - | TRBV5-1 | - | TGCGCCAGCAGCTTTGACAGCTCCATACAAAACTACGAGCAGTACTTC | CASSFDSSIQNYEQYF
TRBJ2-1 | - | TRBV4-1 | - | TGCGCCAGTGGTCGCCGGGACTCGGGGTGGGATGAGCAGTTCTTC | CASGRRDSGWDEQFF
TRBJ1-1 | few | TRBV19 | - | TGTGCCAGTAGTCAACAGATGGTTACTGAAGCTTTCTTT | CASSQQMVTEAFF
TRBJ1-2 | - | TRBV4-3 | - | TGCGCCAGCAGCCAAGGGGTGAGATCGGGGAACTATGGCTACACCTTC | CASSQGVRSGNYGYTF
TRBJ2-5 | - | TRBV7-6 | - | TGTGCCAGCAGCGTATCCCCCTTTCGGCGGGGTCAAGAGACCCAGTACTTC | CASSVSPFRRGQETQYF
TRBJ1-3 | - | TRBV19 | - | TGTGCCAGTAGTCCTCTGGGCCCCGGAAACACCATATATTTT | CASSPLGPGNTIYF
TRBJ1-3 | - | TRBV27 | - | TGTGCCATCCCACCAGGGGTTTTGGGAAACACCATATATTTT | CAIPPGVLGNTIYF
TRBJ1-1 | - | TRBV6-6 | - | TGTGCCAGCAGCCAAGACAGTAACACTGAAGCTTTCTTT | CASSQDSNTEAFF
TRBJ2-1 | few | TRBV20-1 | - | TGCAGTGCTACTCCTGAGGCTGAGCAGTTCTTC | CSATPEAEQFF
TRBJ1-5 | - | TRBV30 | TRBD1 | TGTGCCTGGAGTTATTCGACAGGGAATCAGCCCCAGCATTTT | CAWSYSTGNQPQHF
TRBJ2-5 | - | TRBV28 | - | TGTGCCAGCAGCTCGAGCGTGACAAAGGGGTTAGAGACCCAGTACTTC | CASSSSVTKGLETQYF
TRBJ2-3 | - | TRBV7-6 | - | TGTGCCAGCAGGCCAGGGGCCTCTAGCACAGATACGCAGTATTTT | CASRPGASSTDTQYF
TRBJ2-7 | - | TRBV7-9 | TRBD1 | TGTGCCACTGGACAGGGCCTCTACGAGCAGTACTTC | CATGQGLYEQYF
TRBJ1-5 | - | TRBV2 | TRBD1 | TGTGCCAGCAGTCCAGGGGGCGGCAATCAGCCCCAGCATTTT | CASSPGGGNQPQHF
TRBJ2-3 | - | TRBV6-1 | - | TGTGCCAGCAGTGACCGGCCCCCTCCGAGGACAGATACGCAGTATTTT | CASSDRPPPRTDTQYF
TRBJ1-2 | once | TRBV28 | - | TGTGCCAGCAGCGAATCGACTGGGGGGAGCGTCTATGGCTACACCTTC | CASSESTGGSVYGYTF
TRBJ2-5 | few | TRBV5-4 | - | TGTGCCAGCAGCTTGGAGGTCTCAGGGACCCAGTACTTC | CASSLEVSGTQYF
TRBJ2-3 | - | TRBV4-2 | - | TGTGCCAGCAGCCAAGCAGCAGGTTCTAGCACAGATACGCAGTATTTT | CASSQAAGSSTDTQYF
TRBJ2-3 | once | TRBV19 | TRBD1 | TGTGCCAGTAGCGGGGGACAGGGGTGGGATACGCAGTATTTT | CASSGGQGWDTQYF
TRBJ1-1 | - | TRBV15 | - | TGTGCCACCAGCAGGATAACAGGGATTGGAACTGAAGCTTTCTTT | CATSRITGIGTEAFF
TRBJ2-4 | - | TRBV11-2 | TRBD2 | TGTGCCAGCAGCCTTGGTACTAGCGGGAGGGACATTCAGTACTTC | CASSLGTSGRDIQYF
TRBJ1-4 | - | TRBV2 | - | TGTGCCAGCAGTGTACGGACAGCTTCTGAAAAACTGTTTTTT | CASSVRTASEKLFF
TRBJ2-3 | once | TRBV4-3 | TRBD2 | TGCGCCAGCAGCCGGGCTAGCGGTCTCACAGATACGCAGTATTTT | CASSRASGLTDTQYF
TRBJ2-7 | - | TRBV6-6 | - | TGTGCCAGCAGTTATGATCGGGGTTTGAACGAGCAGTACTTC | CASSYDRGLNEQYF
TRBJ2-5 | - | TRBV28 | TRBD2 | TGTGCCAGCAGTTTAAGTAGCGGGGGGAGGGAGCGGACCCAGTACTTC | CASSLSSGGRERTQYF
TRBJ2-1 | once | TRBV14 | - | TGTGCCAGCAGCCGGCGCCTAGGCTATGAGCAGTTCTTC | CASSRRLGYEQFF
TRBJ1-5 | - | TRBV7-8 | - | TGTGCCAGCAGCGTCTCAGGCGCCCCGAATCAGCCCCAGCATTTT | CASSVSGAPNQPQHF
TRBJ1-5 | - | TRBV15 | TRBD1 | TGTGCCACCAGCGCGGACAGGGCAGGCAATCAGCCCCAGCATTTT | CATSADRAGNQPQHF
TRBJ2-3 | - | TRBV7-9 | - | TGTGCCAGCAGCTTAGGTGCAGGCACAGATACGCAGTATTTT | CASSLGAGTDTQYF
TRBJ1-2 | few | TRBV29-1 | - | TGCAGCGTTTCGGGAGGGGAGCCCTACGTAAACTATGGCTACACCTTC | CSVSGGEPYVNYGYTF
TRBJ2-3 | - | TRBV18 | TRBD1 | TGTGCCAGCTCACCCGACAGGGGGCGGGCAGATACGCAGTATTTT | CASSPDRGRADTQYF
TRBJ2-2 | - | TRBV7-9 | TRBD1 | TGTGCCACCAGGGGGCAGGGGAACACCGGGGAGCTGTTTTTT | CATRGQGNTGELFF
TRBJ1-2 | few | TRBV29-1 | TRBD1 | TGCAGCGTTGAAGAGCTCGGCAGGGGGCTCGGCTACACCTTC | CSVEELGRGLGYTF
TRBJ2-7 | - | TRBV18 | - | TGTGCCAGCTCACCACCGAGCCAATTCTACGAGCAGTACTTC | CASSPPSQFYEQYF
TRBJ2-3 | - | TRBV11-2 | TRBD2 | TGTGCCAGCAGCTTAGATCCTGGACTAGCAGCTAGCACAGATACGCAGTATTTT | CASSLDPGLAASTDTQYF
TRBJ2-7 | - | TRBV5-4 | TRBD1 | TGTGCCAGCAGCTTGGGACAGGGACCCTCCTACGAGCAGTACTTC | CASSLGQGPSYEQYF